The source of this T cell receptor (beta chain) is a study of shared clonotypes between healthy human individuals (dated by TCRdb to 2020 to 2021). Regarding the research as a whole: A couple of women and a few men aged 18 to 49 years were included in the cohort. For each donor, CD4 naive and CD4 memory were each run on three plates, CD8 naive on two plates, and CD8 memory on one plate. The study deeply sequenced blood TCR repertoires of about 5 healthy adults to estimate repertoire size and the extent of clonotype sharing between individuals. To increase sequencing depth and limit assay-specific biases, different laboratories used diverse techniques to prepare libraries and sequence TCR repertoires. Per donor, leukapheresis produced somewhere between about 0.94 and 10 billion PBMCs. Study-wide findings and limitations: Based on pairwise subsampling, the degree of clonotype sharing among donors was expected to be affected by sequencing depth. The small number of donors limited the genetic and exposure-history diversity represented. Larger estimated clonotype richness was generally found for naive subsets than for memory subsets. Rarefaction of sorted-subset datasets indicated incomplete sequencing despite the large sequencing depth. Sampling was restricted to blood, and TCR repertoires in tissues likely differ from the TCR repertoires found in blood. Compared with non-shared clonotypes, clonotypes shared by all four sorted-subset donors had higher generation probabilities. Approximately 4.8% of naive CD4, 3.5% of naive CD8, 2.3% of memory CD4, and approximately 0.39% of memory CD8 clonotypes were shared across several donors.

From a lookup of the germline V gene, CDR1 and CDR2 are SGHAT and FQNNGV. The CDR3 contains 15 residues, cysteine and phenylalanine counted. The CDR3 DNA has 45 bases and is translated from base 1. Trimming accounts for 6 bases at V and 7 bases at J, while the number of junction bases matched to no gene is 11. TCR CDR3 regions were amplified from genomic DNA by multiplex PCR using the deep immunoSEQ assay. Extracted genomic DNA from each cell subset was spread evenly across all wells of several immunoSEQ 96-well plates, with each plate serving as a replicate. For sorted subsets, each replicate PCR was loaded with 200 to 250 ng genomic DNA, equivalent to 32,000 or so T cell genomes. Purified libraries were quantified with a Qubit 3.0 fluorometer, sized on a Bioanalyzer 2100, and re-quantified with the KAPA Library Quantification kit. Every immunoSEQ 96-well plate was sequenced on a separate single-read 150-cycle Illumina NextSeq 550 flow cell. Regarding the original processing steps: Because only junctional sequences without quality scores were contained in the immunoSEQ output, filtering matching that applied to full-length reads could not be performed. Sequences were annotated with PyIR, a Python wrapper for IgBLAST v1.9, using IMGT germline references to assign V/J genes and CDR3. Reads were filtered out if the reads had weak V/J assignments (E-value above 1e-6), no CDR3, stop codons, out-of-frame junctions, or ambiguous translated residues. V3J clonotypes were defined as sequences sharing the same inferred V gene, J gene, and CDR3 amino acid sequence. Percentage overlap between repertoires was calculated by dividing the number of shared unique clonotypes by the size of the smaller repertoire. Three approaches were used to assess repertoire richness: RTK rarefaction, the Chao1 estimator, and Recon v2.1 estimates of unobserved clonotypes. Generation probabilities for all TCRbeta clonotypes obtained by the gDNA method from a handful of donors were computed using OLGA. The immuneACCESS repertoire file appears here via TCRdb, limited to in-frame rearrangements. These files lack a portion of the clones; in checked studies, under half of the deficit traces to unresolved V genes, and the cause of the others is not known. V and J calls and clone size come straight from that table; D and trimming were deduced from the DNA. This sample lists roughly 2.2 million clones; just under 95% were detected once. 0.37% of the sample goes to the ten largest clones.

The donors were healthy, HIV-negative adults with no recently reported acute infections or vaccinations. Only Caucasian adults living in Nashville, Tennessee, USA were represented among the donors. Magnetic negative selection was used to enrich CD4+ T cells, after which naive cells were positively selected on CD45RA and the negative fraction became the memory subset. Blood was collected by leukapheresis, and PBMCs were isolated by Ficoll-Histopaque density gradient centrifugation and then cryopreserved in liquid nitrogen vapor phase. Purity and quantity of every magnetically sorted T cell population were checked by analytical flow cytometry. Genomic DNA was isolated from each sorted fraction and quantified by UV absorbance on a Nanodrop 2000c. A word on this clone: Its antigen is currently not known. Base qualities are not provided; no much larger clone lies one nucleotide away.

The source of this sequence is a man younger than 35 in good health. Some clones in this sample may be carry-over from other donors' samples. Sequencing used naive CD4+ T cells from PBMCs. The cell subset or site label on this specimen signifies: CD45RA+ positively selected. In this chain, TRBV11-2 is recombined with TRBJ2-2; the junction holds 7 bases that match TRBD1. The nucleotides read TGTGCCAGCAGACCTTACTCAGGGGGTGTCGGGGAGCTGTTTTTT. This codes for CASRPYSGGVGELFF. Reference TRBV11-2 and TRBJ2-2 proteins supply the regions before and after the CDR3; the full variable domain is: EAGVAQSPRYKIIEKRQSVAFWCNPISGHATLYWYQQILGQGPKLLIQFQNNGVVDDSQLPKDRFSAERLKGVDSTLKIQPAKLEDSAVYLCASRPYSGGVGELFFGEGSRLTVL.